The next 32 T cell receptor beta chains were all read from a single sample in a study of cytomegalovirus exposure and HLA in healthy donors. With 60 Vbeta and 13 Jbeta primers, the PCR was carried out. Data came from immunoSEQ multiplex PCR; TCRdb stores just in-frame clones and leaves some out. This table holds over 150,000 clones, about two thirds found once. Material: PBMCs. The receptors were sampled from a woman younger than 45 in good health and CMV-seronegative.

This sequence joins TRBV5-4 and TRBJ1-2; 8 bases agree with TRBD1. V was pared by 3 bases and J by 4 bases, with 8 bases of the junction left unmatched. This CDR3 has 15 amino acids. From germline, CDR1 is SGHNT and CDR2 YYREEE (reference sequence). This CDR3 reads CASSSGQEILYGYTF. CDR3 bases: TGTGCCAGCAGCTCGGGACAGGAGATCCTCTATGGCTACACCTTC. Looking up the rest from reference TRBV5-4 and TRBJ1-2 gives the full variable domain: ETGVTQSPTHLIKTRGQQVTLRCSSQSGHNTVSWYQQALGQGPQFIFQYYREEENGRGNFPPRFSGLQFPNYSSELNVNALELDDSALYLCASSSGQEILYGYTFGSGTRLTVV.

This clone was counted only a few times. This chain connects TRBV2 to TRBJ2-7; a weak D match, TRBD2 (6 bases). V was clipped by 11 bases and J by 0 bases, with 20 bases between them. The CDR3 runs to 15 residues. Per the germline V gene, CDR1 is SNHLY and CDR2 is FYNNEI. The CDR3 DNA follows: TGTGCCTACTTAGGGCTAGCGACAAGCTCCTACGAGCAGTACTTC. This codes for CAYLGLATSSYEQYF. Together with reference TRBV2 and TRBJ2-7, the CDR3 gives the full variable domain: EPEVTQTPSHQVTQMGQEVILRCVPISNHLYFYWYRQILGQKVEFLVSFYNNEISEKSEIFDDQFSVERPDGSNFTLKIRSTKLEDSAMYFCAYLGLATSSYEQYFGPGTRLTVT.

The CDR3 here is CASSHDRWSSYEQYF. CDR3 nucleotides: TGTGCCAGCAGCCATGACAGGTGGAGCTCCTACGAGCAGTACTTC. The chain couples TRBV4-2 to TRBJ2-7; D might be TRBD1 (6 bases). In germline, CDR1 is LGHNA, CDR2 YNFKEQ. The V and J ends lost 3 bases and 0 bases respectively, with 12 bases between them. The CDR3 is 15 residues long.

Only a few counts were recorded for this clone. The CDR3 spells CASSREPRTYNEQFF. CDR3 sequence (DNA): TGTGCCAGCAGCAGGGAGCCCCGAACCTACAATGAGCAGTTCTTC. The chain uses TRBV7-7 and TRBJ2-1; D might be TRBD2 (5 bases). Germline assignment: CDR1 SSHAT and CDR2 FNYEAQ (reference sequence). CDR3 length: 15 amino acids. V shed 5 bases and J shed 2 bases, with 13 bases lying between them.

As to this clone: An end of the junction differs from the germline gene, which may be a read error. The V and J genes are TRBV27 and TRBJ2-7, with D perhaps matching TRBD2 (5 bases). In germline, CDR1 is MNHEY, CDR2 SMNVEV (reference sequence). The CDR3 sequence is 13 residues long. CDR3 bases: TGTGCCAGCAGTTTACGTCGAGGGCAGGAGCAATACTTC. This encodes CASSLRRGQEQYF.

A few counts support this clone. This sequence joins TRBV7-6 and TRBJ1-6, with D maybe TRBD1 (5 bases). With 5 bases removed from V and 10 bases from J, the gap between germline ends came to 18 bases. Germline CDR1 SGHVS, CDR2 FNYEAQ. CDR3 length equals 15 residues. CDR3 in DNA: TGTGCCAGCAGCCAGACCGCCGGGGGTAGATCACCCCTCCACTTT. It specifies CASSQTAGGRSPLHF. The full variable domain, with the rest looked up from reference TRBV7-6 and TRBJ1-6, is GAGVSQSPRYKVTKRGQDVALRCDPISGHVSLYWYRQALGQGPEFLTYFNYEAQQDKSGLPNDRFSAERPEGSISTLTIQRTEQRDSAMYRCASSQTAGGRSPLHFGNGTRLTVT.

The rearrangement uses TRBV7-3 and TRBJ2-1; 8 bases align to TRBD2. Looked up from germline, CDR1 is SGHTA and CDR2 is FQGTGA. The V and J ends lost 5 bases and 0 bases, in that order; junction bases with no gene match: 6. This CDR3 region has 16 residues. In DNA, the CDR3 is TGTGCCAGCAGCCTACTAGCGGCTAGCTCCTACAATGAGCAGTTCTTC. The encoded protein is CASSLLAASSYNEQFF.

This clone came up once. V usage is TRBV5-1 and J usage is TRBJ1-2; D gene unclear. This CDR3 region has 15 residues. Germline lookup yields CDR1 SGHRS and CDR2 YFSETQ. Deletions cut 4 bases from V and 8 bases from J, with 21 bases between. The CDR3 DNA is TGCGCCAGCAGCACTGTTTCGGGAAACCTCCACGGCTACACCTTC. It yields the protein CASSTVSGNLHGYTF.

This clone was seen more than once but under ten times. This chain connects TRBV2 to TRBJ1-2; TRBD1 is a possible D gene (6 bases). V gave up 4 bases and J gave up 3 bases, with 6 bases separating them. The germline V gene encodes CDR1 SNHLY and CDR2 FYNNEI. This CDR3 region has 12 residues. Here the CDR3 reads CASSGTDYGYTF. CDR3 DNA sequence: TGTGCCAGCAGTGGGACAGACTATGGCTACACCTTC.

This chain's CDR3 is CASGSLSGINNEQFF. Written as DNA, the CDR3 is TGTGCCAGCGGATCGCTGAGCGGGATAAACAATGAGCAGTTCTTC. The chain uses TRBV27 and TRBJ2-1; 7 positions match TRBD2. The V gene's germline CDR1 is MNHEY and CDR2 SMNVEV (reference sequence). J gave up 5 bases and V 8 bases, and 12 bases lay outside the gene matches. The CDR3 has 15 amino acids.

This chain links TRBV7-2 with TRBJ2-7; TRBD2 agrees at 7 bases. Unmatched junction bases numbered 14, after V lost 2 bases and J lost 7 bases. This CDR3 has 16 amino acids. CDR1 is SGHTA and CDR2 is FQGNSA in the germline V gene. As DNA, the CDR3 is TGTGCCAGCAGCTTACTAGGAGCGGGCGGGAGTGGGGAGCAGTACTTC. This translates into CASSLLGAGGSGEQYF.

The chain recombines TRBV2 with TRBJ1-1, with 7 bases lining up with TRBD1. Germline CDR1 is SNHLY and CDR2 is FYNNEI. This CDR3 is built from 13 residues. V trimming: 7 bases; J trimming: 5 bases; junction bases outside the gene matches: 7. This CDR3 reads CASTDDRETEAFF. CDR3 nucleotides: TGTGCCAGCACGGACGACAGGGAGACTGAAGCTTTCTTT.

This clone was observed a handful of times. This chain connects TRBV4-3 to TRBJ2-3, with 8 bases lining up with TRBD1. The CDR3 has 16 amino acids. After removal of 0 bases from V and 5 bases from J, the junction contained 7 bases not matched to a gene. The germline V gene has CDR1 LGHNA and CDR2 YSLEER. The CDR3 sequence: CASSQESAGGRDTQYF. Written as DNA, the CDR3 is TGCGCCAGCAGCCAAGAATCGGCAGGGGGCAGAGATACGCAGTATTTT.

The CDR3 region is CASERGTIAGNTIYF. DNA of the CDR3: TGTGCCAGCGAGAGAGGGACTATCGCTGGAAACACCATATATTTT. The chain couples TRBV9 to TRBJ1-3, with D maybe TRBD1 (5 bases). From germline, CDR1 is SGDLS and CDR2 YYNGEE. V was clipped by 7 bases and J by 2 bases, with 16 bases between them. The CDR3 extends over 15 amino acids.

The table lists this clone with a count of one. The V gene is TRBV5-6, the J gene TRBJ2-5; 7 bases line up with TRBD1. This CDR3 contains 18 residues. V shed 0 bases, J shed 3 bases, and the junction held 14 bases outside the gene matches. Germline CDR1 is SGHDT and CDR2 is YYEEEE. The CDR3: CASSLARFAGTDKETQYF. CDR3 coding DNA: TGTGCCAGCAGCTTGGCGCGTTTTGCCGGGACAGACAAAGAGACCCAGTACTTC.

The V and J genes are TRBV2 and TRBJ2-5; TRBD2 agrees at 12 bases. The V gene end was trimmed by 2 bases and the J gene end by 2 bases; junction bases not matched to a gene: 12. The CDR3 is 19 amino acids. Germline V gene data show CDR1 as SNHLY and CDR2 as FYNNEI. The DNA of the CDR3 is TGTGCCAGCAGTGAATGGCTAGCGGGGGGGCTTAGGGTTCAAGAGACCCAGTACTTC. Protein sequence: CASSEWLAGGLRVQETQYF.

The rearrangement uses TRBV13 and TRBJ2-7; 8 nucleotides line up with TRBD2. V shed 6 bases, J shed 4 bases, and the junction held 14 bases outside the gene matches. Germline V gene data show CDR1 as PRHDT and CDR2 as FYEKMQ (reference sequence). CDR3 size: 16 residues. CDR3 nucleotide sequence: TGTGCCAGCAGTCCCCGGGGCAGCGGGAGAACGTACGAGCAGTACTTC. It translates to CASSPRGSGRTYEQYF.

Only one count was recorded for this clone. The chain has TRBV27 and TRBJ1-2; 8 bases align to TRBD1. The V gene end was trimmed by 6 bases and the J gene end by 4 bases; junction bases not matched to a gene: 10. Germline CDR1 MNHEY, CDR2 SMNVEV (reference sequence). The CDR3 runs 15 residues. CDR3: CASRASGTGGYGYTF. The CDR3 DNA is TGTGCCAGCAGAGCCTCCGGGACAGGTGGCTATGGCTACACCTTC.

This chain links TRBV4-1 with TRBJ2-7, with D possibly being TRBD2 (5 bases). In germline, CDR1 is MGHRA, CDR2 YSYEKL. Trimming took off 1 base at V and 6 bases at J, with 13 bases between the two ends. The CDR3 covers 14 residues. This CDR3 reads CASSQVLVAFEQYF. CDR3 bases: TGCGCCAGCAGCCAAGTTTTAGTAGCGTTCGAGCAGTACTTC.

This clone was seen just once. The rearrangement links TRBV4-2 to TRBJ2-2, with 7 nucleotides matching TRBD2. Looked up from germline, CDR1 is LGHNA and CDR2 is YNFKEQ. The length of the CDR3 is 18 residues. The trim removed 0 bases at V and 8 bases at J, leaving 15 bases unmatched. In DNA, the CDR3 is TGTGCCAGCAGCCAAGATTACGGGGCGGCTAGCGGAAGAGGGGAGCTGTTTTTT. Its protein product is CASSQDYGAASGRGELFF.

The chain uses TRBV7-9 and TRBJ1-2, with a tentative D call TRBD1 (5 bases). The CDR3 runs to 15 residues. In germline, CDR1 is SEHNR, CDR2 FQNEAQ (reference sequence). V dropped 4 bases and J dropped 4 bases, with 16 bases sitting between them. CDR3 sequence (DNA): TGTGCCAGCAGCTCCGACAGTACGGGTGGCTATGGCTACACCTTC. This codes for CASSSDSTGGYGYTF.

The chain couples TRBV6-4 to TRBJ1-2, with 7 bases aligning to TRBD1. With V trimmed by 4 bases and J by 4 bases, 3 bases remained unmatched. Germline lookup yields CDR1 MRHNA and CDR2 SNTAGT. The CDR3 is 13 amino acids. The CDR3 reads CASSGTGSYGYTF. CDR3 in DNA: TGTGCCAGCAGTGGGACAGGTTCCTATGGCTACACCTTC.

This chain's CDR3 is CASSSTGLNNSPLHF. In DNA, the CDR3 is TGCGCCAGCAGCTCAACAGGGCTGAATAATTCACCCCTCCACTTT. The J gene is TRBJ1-6, the V gene TRBV5-1, with D possibly matching TRBD1 (6 bases). This CDR3 has 15 amino acids. V was trimmed by 3 bases and J by 5 bases, leaving 12 bases between them. The germline gives CDR1 SGHRS, CDR2 YFSETQ.

This clone was recorded only once. The rearrangement links TRBV10-3 to TRBJ1-6, with D perhaps TRBD1 (5 bases). Germline CDR1 and CDR2: ENHRY and SYGVKD. The germline V and J ends were trimmed by 0 bases and 10 bases, with 10 bases remaining between them. The CDR3 extends over 14 amino acids. This CDR3 is CAISESGLNSPLHF. The CDR3, as DNA: TGTGCCATCAGTGAGTCGGGACTCAACTCACCCCTCCACTTT.

This sequence joins TRBV29-1 and TRBJ2-7, with 7 bases aligning to TRBD1. Per the germline V gene, CDR1 is SQVTM and CDR2 is ANQGSEA. The ends lost 6 bases at V and 3 bases at J; junction bases unmatched: 2. The CDR3 has 11 residues. The CDR3 DNA sequence: TGCAGCGTCGACAGGGACTACGAGCAGTACTTC. Amino acid sequence: CSVDRDYEQYF.

The chain recombines TRBV5-1 with TRBJ2-1; 11 nucleotides match TRBD1. The CDR3 is 14 residues long. Germline V gene sequence: CDR1 SGHRS, CDR2 YFSETQ. Trimming removed 3 bases from V and 9 bases from J; junction bases left unmatched: 5. The CDR3 region has the DNA TGCGCCAGCAGCTGGGGACAGGGGGTGGGTGAGCAGTTCTTC. This gives the protein CASSWGQGVGEQFF.

V usage is TRBV19 and J usage is TRBJ1-4, with D maybe TRBD1 (6 bases). Trimming cost V 4 bases and J 5 bases, with 11 bases left between them. The germline CDR1 and CDR2 sequences are LNHDA and SQIVND (reference sequence). This CDR3 spans 14 amino acids. The CDR3 coding sequence is TGTGCCAGTAGTACGACAACAGGGAATGAAAAACTGTTTTTT. This sequence encodes CASSTTTGNEKLFF.

This clone has a single count. The J gene is TRBJ2-5, the V gene TRBV4-1, with D possibly matching TRBD2 (5 bases). V gave up 0 bases and J gave up 4 bases, with 9 bases separating them. This CDR3 is 14 amino acids long. In germline, CDR1 is MGHRA, CDR2 YSYEKL. In nucleotides, the CDR3 is TGCGCCAGCAGCCAAGAACCTAGCTCAGAGACCCAGTACTTC. Translating gives CASSQEPSSETQYF.

The chain links TRBV7-9 to TRBJ2-1, with TRBD2 matching over 8 bases. The germline V gene encodes CDR1 SEHNR and CDR2 FQNEAQ (reference sequence). V shed 7 bases, J shed 9 bases, and the junction held 11 bases outside the gene matches. CDR3 length equals 14 residues. The DNA of the CDR3 is TGTGCCAGCACCCCTGACGGGAGGGCCATTGAGCAGTTCTTC. Protein sequence: CASTPDGRAIEQFF.

This clone was observed once. The chain carries TRBV7-8 and TRBJ2-7, with 8 bases fitting TRBD2. With 3 bases clipped from V and 4 bases from J, the junction kept 5 bases outside the gene matches. CDR1 and CDR2 from the germline V gene are SGHVS and FQNEAQ. The CDR3 covers 14 residues. The CDR3 is CASSLSAGGYEQYF. The CDR3 DNA sequence: TGTGCCAGCAGCTTGTCTGCGGGGGGATACGAGCAGTACTTC.

V and J are TRBV10-3 and TRBJ2-2; no definite D call. The CDR3 is 17 residues long. Germline CDR1 reads ENHRY; CDR2 reads SYGVKD. Trimming cost V 0 bases and J 7 bases, with 18 bases left between them. DNA of the CDR3: TGTGCCATCAGTGAGTCATCACCCTTCCCTAAAGACGGGGAGCTGTTTTTT. Protein: CAISESSPFPKDGELFF.

This chain links TRBV9 with TRBJ2-3; D perhaps matches TRBD2 (6 bases). CDR3 length equals 16 residues. Germline CDR1 and CDR2: SGDLS and YYNGEE. V was cut by 0 bases and J by 5 bases, with 16 bases left in between. The CDR3 here is CASSVGPAGRGDTQYF. In DNA form, the CDR3 reads TGTGCCAGCAGCGTAGGTCCAGCGGGTAGGGGAGATACGCAGTATTTT.